Listed below are T cell receptor beta chains from one sample, sequenced in a study of T cell responses to AZD1222 COVID-19 vaccine. The assay was immunoSEQ multiplex PCR, and TCRdb's table has in-frame clones only and misses some. Of 85,000 to 130,000 clones detected, 75% to 90% appear once; the ten largest clones hold about 4.9%. The input for sequencing was peripheral blood, taken on day 0 of AZD1222 vaccination. The receptors derive from an adult in good health. The CDR3 runs from the conserved cysteine through the conserved F or W. A D gene is named only where the DNA matches it firmly. Size is stated for part of the rows, as once, few or many counts, or as a class when the clone is expanded.

v_gene: TRBV7-2
abundance: NA
j_gene: TRBJ1-2
d_gene: TRBD1
CDR3nt: TGTGCCAGCAGCTTAGAGGGACAGGGATATGGCTACACCTTC
CDR3aa: CASSLEGQGYGYTF

v_gene: TRBV20-1
abundance: NA
j_gene: TRBJ1-2
d_gene: NA
CDR3nt: TGCAGTGCTGTAAATGGGCATGGCTACACCTTC
CDR3aa: CSAVNGHGYTF

v_gene: TRBV6-5
abundance: once
j_gene: TRBJ2-1
d_gene: NA
CDR3nt: TGTGCCAGCAGGCGAAACTACAATGAGCAGTTCTTC
CDR3aa: CASRRNYNEQFF

v_gene: TRBV5-1
abundance: once
j_gene: TRBJ2-1
d_gene: TRBD1
CDR3nt: TGCGCCAGCAGCAGCACCGGGACAGCTTACAATGAGCAGTTCTTC
CDR3aa: CASSSTGTAYNEQFF

v_gene: TRBV25-1
abundance: once
j_gene: TRBJ2-7
d_gene: NA
CDR3nt: TGTGCCAGCAGTGAATACGAAGGAGGGTTTGGGGTGCAGTACTTC
CDR3aa: CASSEYEGGFGVQYF

v_gene: TRBV7-9
abundance: NA
j_gene: TRBJ2-1
d_gene: NA
CDR3nt: TGTGCCAGCAGCTTAGTGCGGGAGCAGTTCTTC
CDR3aa: CASSLVREQFF

v_gene: TRBV6-5
abundance: NA
j_gene: TRBJ2-7
d_gene: NA
CDR3nt: TGTGCCAGCAGTTACTCCCTTACACGTCCCTACGAGCAGTACTTC
CDR3aa: CASSYSLTRPYEQYF

v_gene: TRBV27
abundance: NA
j_gene: TRBJ1-4
d_gene: NA
CDR3nt: TGTGCCAGCAGTCCTGGACGGACTCAGGGGACTAATGAAAAACTGTTTTTT
CDR3aa: CASSPGRTQGTNEKLFF

v_gene: TRBV18
abundance: NA
j_gene: TRBJ1-2
d_gene: NA
CDR3nt: TGTGCCAGCTCCGAGGGGCAAAACTATGGCTACACCTTC
CDR3aa: CASSEGQNYGYTF

v_gene: TRBV5-1
abundance: NA
j_gene: TRBJ2-7
d_gene: TRBD2
CDR3nt: TGCGCCAGCAGCCCGGGGACTAGTCAGTACTTC
CDR3aa: CASSPGTSQYF

v_gene: TRBV5-1
abundance: NA
j_gene: TRBJ2-1
d_gene: NA
CDR3nt: TGCGCCAGCAGCCTAGGGAGCGGATCCAATGAGCAGTTCTTC
CDR3aa: CASSLGSGSNEQFF

v_gene: TRBV5-4
abundance: NA
j_gene: TRBJ1-1
d_gene: NA
CDR3nt: TGTGCCAGCAGCTTGGCCGGGAGTCCAGGAGCTTTCTTT
CDR3aa: CASSLAGSPGAFF

v_gene: TRBV27
abundance: NA
j_gene: TRBJ1-2
d_gene: NA
CDR3nt: TGTGCCAGCAGTGGGACCGCCAGGGTTCTCTATGGCTACACCTTC
CDR3aa: CASSGTARVLYGYTF

v_gene: TRBV19
abundance: once
j_gene: TRBJ1-1
d_gene: NA
CDR3nt: TGTGCCAGTAGTGTCAGGGAGAACACTGAAGCTTTCTTT
CDR3aa: CASSVRENTEAFF

v_gene: TRBV7-2
abundance: NA
j_gene: TRBJ2-3
d_gene: NA
CDR3nt: TGTGCCAGCAGCCGGAAGAGCGGGAGCACAGATACGCAGTATTTT
CDR3aa: CASSRKSGSTDTQYF

v_gene: TRBV19
abundance: NA
j_gene: TRBJ1-5
d_gene: TRBD1
CDR3nt: TGTGCCAGTAGTACCGCGGGACAGGGGGCTAATCAGCCCCAGCATTTT
CDR3aa: CASSTAGQGANQPQHF

v_gene: TRBV10-1
abundance: NA
j_gene: TRBJ1-1
d_gene: NA
CDR3nt: TGCGCCAGCAGTGGGCAGGGGAACACTGAAGCTTTCTTT
CDR3aa: CASSGQGNTEAFF

v_gene: TRBV29-1
abundance: NA
j_gene: TRBJ1-1
d_gene: TRBD1
CDR3nt: TGCAGCTCTAACGCAGGGGGTATCACTGAAGCTTTCTTT
CDR3aa: CSSNAGGITEAFF

v_gene: TRBV9
abundance: NA
j_gene: TRBJ2-7
d_gene: TRBD2
CDR3nt: TGTGCCAGCAGCGGGGGAGGGTCTCAGGACGAGCAGTACTTC
CDR3aa: CASSGGGSQDEQYF

v_gene: TRBV2
abundance: once
j_gene: TRBJ2-3
d_gene: TRBD1
CDR3nt: TGTGCCAGCAGTGAAGGGACAGGGGGCTCGGGAGATACGCAGTATTTT
CDR3aa: CASSEGTGGSGDTQYF

v_gene: TRBV6-5
abundance: NA
j_gene: TRBJ2-3
d_gene: TRBD2
CDR3nt: TGTGCCAGCAGTTTCAGCGGGAGGGCCGGCGATACGCAGTATTTT
CDR3aa: CASSFSGRAGDTQYF

v_gene: TRBV27
abundance: NA
j_gene: TRBJ2-7
d_gene: NA
CDR3nt: TGTGCCAGCAGTTTACAGGGAAGTAACGAGCAGTACTTC
CDR3aa: CASSLQGSNEQYF

v_gene: TRBV19
abundance: NA
j_gene: TRBJ1-2
d_gene: NA
CDR3nt: TGTGCCAGTAGTAAAGAGCACCGAGCTAACTATGGCTACACCTTC
CDR3aa: CASSKEHRANYGYTF

v_gene: TRBV18
abundance: NA
j_gene: TRBJ2-1
d_gene: TRBD2
CDR3nt: TGTGCCAGCTCACCTCGACTAGCGGGAGTCGATGAGCAGTTCTTC
CDR3aa: CASSPRLAGVDEQFF

v_gene: TRBV5-6
abundance: NA
j_gene: TRBJ2-3
d_gene: NA
CDR3nt: TGTGCCAGCAGCTTGGGCGCGAGCACAGATACGCAGTATTTT
CDR3aa: CASSLGASTDTQYF

v_gene: TRBV28
abundance: NA
j_gene: TRBJ2-7
d_gene: NA
CDR3nt: TGTGCCAGCAGTTTAGCCAGCGCCTACGAGCAGTACTTC
CDR3aa: CASSLASAYEQYF

v_gene: TRBV28
abundance: NA
j_gene: TRBJ1-2
d_gene: TRBD1
CDR3nt: TGTGCCAGCAGCGCCGGGACAGGGAACACCTATGGCTACACCTTC
CDR3aa: CASSAGTGNTYGYTF

v_gene: TRBV7-9
abundance: NA
j_gene: TRBJ2-2
d_gene: NA
CDR3nt: TGTGCCAGCAGCTTAGCAGGGGGGGCGAACACCGGGGAGCTGTTTTTT
CDR3aa: CASSLAGGANTGELFF

v_gene: TRBV7-2
abundance: NA
j_gene: TRBJ2-7
d_gene: TRBD2
CDR3nt: TGTGCCAGCAGCCCCGTTCGGGGGGGTGGCTACGAGCAGTACTTC
CDR3aa: CASSPVRGGGYEQYF

v_gene: TRBV4-2
abundance: NA
j_gene: TRBJ2-7
d_gene: TRBD2
CDR3nt: TGTGCCAGCACCCCGGGGCTAGCGGCCTACGAGCAGTACTTC
CDR3aa: CASTPGLAAYEQYF

v_gene: TRBV30
abundance: NA
j_gene: TRBJ1-2
d_gene: NA
CDR3nt: TGTGCCTGGAGTGTCGGGCCGGGGTATGGCTACACCTTC
CDR3aa: CAWSVGPGYGYTF

v_gene: TRBV3-1/TRBV3-2
abundance: NA
j_gene: TRBJ2-1
d_gene: TRBD1
CDR3nt: TGTGCCAGCAGCGTTGCCGCAGGGGGCCCTTACAATGAGCAGTTCTTC
CDR3aa: CASSVAAGGPYNEQFF

v_gene: TRBV19
abundance: once
j_gene: TRBJ2-3
d_gene: NA
CDR3nt: TGTGCCAGTAGTATAGCGGGGTCAAGGATAGGTACGCAGTATTTT
CDR3aa: CASSIAGSRIGTQYF

v_gene: TRBV7-3
abundance: NA
j_gene: TRBJ2-1
d_gene: TRBD2
CDR3nt: TGTGCCAGCAGCTTCTATTCAGCGGGAGTGGATGAGCAGTTCTTC
CDR3aa: CASSFYSAGVDEQFF

v_gene: TRBV7-2
abundance: NA
j_gene: TRBJ1-4
d_gene: NA
CDR3nt: TGTGCCAGCAGCTTAGGGTCCTTATTTGCAACTAATGAAAAACTGTTTTTT
CDR3aa: CASSLGSLFATNEKLFF

v_gene: TRBV19
abundance: NA
j_gene: TRBJ1-5
d_gene: NA
CDR3nt: TGTGCCAGTAAAGGACAGAATCAGCCCCAGCATTTT
CDR3aa: CASKGQNQPQHF

v_gene: TRBV27
abundance: NA
j_gene: TRBJ2-1
d_gene: TRBD2
CDR3nt: TGTGCCAGCAGTTTGGAGGCGGGAGTCTCCTACAATGAGCAGTTCTTC
CDR3aa: CASSLEAGVSYNEQFF

v_gene: TRBV27
abundance: NA
j_gene: TRBJ2-7
d_gene: NA
CDR3nt: TGTGCCAGCAGTTGGAGGGGGGCGCATTTCTACGAGCAGTACTTC
CDR3aa: CASSWRGAHFYEQYF

v_gene: TRBV3-1/TRBV3-2
abundance: NA
j_gene: TRBJ1-2
d_gene: NA
CDR3nt: TGTGCCAGCACCGCGACAGTCGACTATGGCTACACCTTC
CDR3aa: CASTATVDYGYTF

v_gene: TRBV13
abundance: NA
j_gene: TRBJ2-3
d_gene: TRBD2
CDR3nt: TGTGCCAGCAGCTTAGGAGCGGGAGGCTCAACGCAGTATTTT
CDR3aa: CASSLGAGGSTQYF

v_gene: TRBV12-5
abundance: NA
j_gene: TRBJ2-2
d_gene: NA
CDR3nt: TGTGCTAGTGGTTCCCCCAGCGGGTCCGGTGGCGGGGAGCTGTTTTTT
CDR3aa: CASGSPSGSGGGELFF

v_gene: TRBV2
abundance: NA
j_gene: TRBJ2-7
d_gene: NA
CDR3nt: TGTGCCAGCAATCAGAACGGGGCCTACGAGCAGTACTTC
CDR3aa: CASNQNGAYEQYF

v_gene: TRBV6-4
abundance: NA
j_gene: TRBJ1-2
d_gene: TRBD1
CDR3nt: TGTGCCAGCAGTGACTCTGGGACAGGGTTTGGCTACACCTTC
CDR3aa: CASSDSGTGFGYTF

v_gene: TRBV21-1
abundance: NA
j_gene: TRBJ2-7
d_gene: NA
CDR3nt: TGTGCCAGCAGCCCTCGAAGGGGCACGCTGTCCTACGAGCAGTACTTC
CDR3aa: CASSPRRGTLSYEQYF

v_gene: TRBV28
abundance: NA
j_gene: TRBJ2-7
d_gene: NA
CDR3nt: TGTGCCAGCGCGTTGCGGTGGGGAAGTTCCTACGAGCAGTACTTC
CDR3aa: CASALRWGSSYEQYF

v_gene: TRBV6-5
abundance: once
j_gene: TRBJ2-7
d_gene: TRBD2
CDR3nt: TGTGCCAGCAGAGACAGCGGGAGAGGCTCCTACGAGCAGTACTTC
CDR3aa: CASRDSGRGSYEQYF